This T cell receptor (beta chain) was sequenced for a study of blood T cell repertoires in COVID-19. The CDR3 totals 14 residues. Produced via immunoSEQ multiplex PCR; TCRdb's table is partial and in-frame only. The sample includes about 220,000 clones, around 80% of them seen just once. The source is a man aged 35-49 years who had recovered from COVID-19. The chain recombines TRBV21-1 with TRBJ1-5; no DNA check was done on the table's D call, TRBD1. TRBV21-1 is annotated as a pseudogene. Sequencing input: PBMCs or T cells enriched from blood (not recorded which). The CDR3 spells CASSKNSGWQPQHF. For the CDR3, the DNA is TGTGCCAGCAGCAAAAATTCAGGATGGCAGCCCCAGCATTTT.